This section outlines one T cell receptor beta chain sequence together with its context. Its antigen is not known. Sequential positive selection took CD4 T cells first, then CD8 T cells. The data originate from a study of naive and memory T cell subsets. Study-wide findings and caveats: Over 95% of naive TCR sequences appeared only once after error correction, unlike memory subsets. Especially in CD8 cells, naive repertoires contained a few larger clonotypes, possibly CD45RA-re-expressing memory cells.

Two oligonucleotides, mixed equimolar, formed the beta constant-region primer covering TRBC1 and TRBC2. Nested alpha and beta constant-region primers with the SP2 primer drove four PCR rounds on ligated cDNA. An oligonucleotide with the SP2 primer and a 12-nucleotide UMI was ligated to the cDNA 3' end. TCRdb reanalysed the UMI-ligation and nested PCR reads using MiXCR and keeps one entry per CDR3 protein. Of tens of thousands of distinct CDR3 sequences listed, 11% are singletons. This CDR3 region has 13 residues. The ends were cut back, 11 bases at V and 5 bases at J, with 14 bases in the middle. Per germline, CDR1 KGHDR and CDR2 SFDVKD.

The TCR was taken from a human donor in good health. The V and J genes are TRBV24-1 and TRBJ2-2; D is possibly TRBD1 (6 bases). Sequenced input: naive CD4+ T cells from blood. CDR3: CASSQGSTGELFF. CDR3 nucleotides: TGTGCCAGTTCACAGGGTTCGACCGGGGAGCTGTTTTTT.